These T cell receptor beta chains were read from a single sample in a study of shared clonotypes between healthy human individuals. Generated by immunoSEQ multiplex PCR, the TCRdb table keeps only in-frame clones and is missing some. The sample contains around 510,000 clones, 90% to 97% of which appear only once. The sequenced sample was naive CD4+ T cells sorted from blood. The receptors stem from a woman in her twenties or thirties in good health. The CDR3 runs from the conserved cysteine through the conserved F or W. D genes are given only for firm matches. Clone sizes are given selectively: once, few, many, or a class where the clone is expanded.

D gene: TRBD1; CDR3 length: 15; J gene: TRBJ1-1; V gene: TRBV7-9; clone size: -; CDR3 DNA: TGTGCCAGCAGCTTAGGGGACAGAAAGAACACTGAAGCTTTCTTT; CDR3 protein: CASSLGDRKNTEAFF
D gene: -; CDR3 length: 12; J gene: TRBJ2-7; V gene: TRBV27; clone size: -; CDR3 DNA: TGTGCCAGCAGGCAGGGATCGCGAGAGCAGTACTTC; CDR3 protein: CASRQGSREQYF
D gene: -; CDR3 length: 16; J gene: TRBJ2-7; V gene: TRBV28; clone size: -; CDR3 DNA: TGTGCCAGCATGGTGGCCGCGGGACAAGGATTCTACGAGCAGTACTTC; CDR3 protein: CASMVAAGQGFYEQYF
D gene: -; CDR3 length: 13; J gene: TRBJ2-7; V gene: TRBV5-4; clone size: -; CDR3 DNA: TGTGCCAGCAGCGTAGCCCATTCGGGGGAGCAGTACTTC; CDR3 protein: CASSVAHSGEQYF
D gene: TRBD1; CDR3 length: 13; J gene: TRBJ1-2; V gene: TRBV6-5; clone size: -; CDR3 DNA: TGTGCCAGCAGCAGGGACAGTCAATATGGCTACACCTTC; CDR3 protein: CASSRDSQYGYTF
D gene: TRBD1; CDR3 length: 14; J gene: TRBJ2-2; V gene: TRBV2; clone size: -; CDR3 DNA: TGTGCCAGCAGCTGGACAGGGAGCACCGGGGAGCTGTTTTTT; CDR3 protein: CASSWTGSTGELFF
D gene: -; CDR3 length: 13; J gene: TRBJ1-1; V gene: TRBV7-3; clone size: -; CDR3 DNA: TGTGCCAGCAGCAACACAGGGAGCACTGAAGCTTTCTTT; CDR3 protein: CASSNTGSTEAFF
D gene: TRBD2; CDR3 length: 10; J gene: TRBJ2-1; V gene: TRBV20-1; clone size: -; CDR3 DNA: TGCAGTGCATACGGGACTAGCCACTTCTTC; CDR3 protein: CSAYGTSHFF
D gene: -; CDR3 length: 13; J gene: TRBJ1-2; V gene: TRBV7-9; clone size: -; CDR3 DNA: TGTGCCAGCAGCTTAGACAGGATCTATGGCTACACCTTC; CDR3 protein: CASSLDRIYGYTF
D gene: -; CDR3 length: 15; J gene: TRBJ1-1; V gene: TRBV7-9; clone size: -; CDR3 DNA: TGTGCCAGCAGCTTAGCAGCAGGGCAGAACACTGAAGCTTTCTTT; CDR3 protein: CASSLAAGQNTEAFF
D gene: -; CDR3 length: 14; J gene: TRBJ2-7; V gene: TRBV25-1; clone size: -; CDR3 DNA: TGTGCCAGCAGTGGAGCACTTAGAACCTACGAGCAGTACTTC; CDR3 protein: CASSGALRTYEQYF
D gene: -; CDR3 length: 13; J gene: TRBJ1-1; V gene: TRBV11-2; clone size: -; CDR3 DNA: TGTGCCAGCAGCCCCAACACGAACACTGAAGCTTTCTTT; CDR3 protein: CASSPNTNTEAFF
D gene: -; CDR3 length: 16; J gene: TRBJ2-3; V gene: TRBV11-2; clone size: -; CDR3 DNA: TGTGCCAGCAGGAACAAGCCGGGAGCCCGCACAGATACGCAGTATTTT; CDR3 protein: CASRNKPGARTDTQYF
D gene: -; CDR3 length: 14; J gene: TRBJ1-2; V gene: TRBV5-1; clone size: -; CDR3 DNA: TGCGCCAGCAGCTTGAGGGGGGAGAACTATGGCTACACCTTC; CDR3 protein: CASSLRGENYGYTF
D gene: TRBD1; CDR3 length: 15; J gene: TRBJ2-7; V gene: TRBV28; clone size: once; CDR3 DNA: TGTGCCAGCAGTTTTGGAGGGACAGGGGTCCACGAGCAGTACTTC; CDR3 protein: CASSFGGTGVHEQYF
D gene: TRBD1; CDR3 length: 15; J gene: TRBJ2-1; V gene: TRBV10-3; clone size: -; CDR3 DNA: TGTGCCATCAGTGGGAGGACAGGAGCCTACAATGAGCAGTTCTTC; CDR3 protein: CAISGRTGAYNEQFF
D gene: -; CDR3 length: 14; J gene: TRBJ2-3; V gene: TRBV5-3; clone size: -; CDR3 DNA: TGTGCCAGCAGCGTCCGTGTGCGCACAGATACGCAGTATTTT; CDR3 protein: CASSVRVRTDTQYF
D gene: -; CDR3 length: 12; J gene: TRBJ1-3; V gene: TRBV28; clone size: -; CDR3 DNA: TGTGCCAGCAGTAGGGCTGGAAACACCATATATTTT; CDR3 protein: CASSRAGNTIYF
D gene: -; CDR3 length: 15; J gene: TRBJ2-1; V gene: TRBV6-1; clone size: -; CDR3 DNA: TGTGCCAGCAGACCTCAGACCAGCTCCTACAATGAGCAGTTCTTC; CDR3 protein: CASRPQTSSYNEQFF
D gene: -; CDR3 length: 14; J gene: TRBJ2-7; V gene: TRBV21-1; clone size: -; CDR3 DNA: TGTGCCAGCAGCATTCGGACCGGCTCCTACGAGCAGTACTTC; CDR3 protein: CASSIRTGSYEQYF
D gene: -; CDR3 length: 12; J gene: TRBJ2-1; V gene: TRBV29-1; clone size: -; CDR3 DNA: TGCAGCGTTGTACGAGGTTTCGTGGAGCAGTTCTTC; CDR3 protein: CSVVRGFVEQFF
D gene: -; CDR3 length: 14; J gene: TRBJ2-7; V gene: TRBV5-4; clone size: -; CDR3 DNA: TGTGCCAGCAGCCCGGGCCCGACGGACAACGAGCAGTACTTC; CDR3 protein: CASSPGPTDNEQYF
D gene: -; CDR3 length: 13; J gene: TRBJ2-3; V gene: TRBV29-1; clone size: -; CDR3 DNA: TGCAGCGTTGAAGAGGAACCGGTCCGGGCGCAGTATTTT; CDR3 protein: CSVEEEPVRAQYF
D gene: -; CDR3 length: 11; J gene: TRBJ1-1; V gene: TRBV27; clone size: -; CDR3 DNA: TGTGCCACCTGGTCTAACGCTGAAGCTTTCTTT; CDR3 protein: CATWSNAEAFF
D gene: -; CDR3 length: 11; J gene: TRBJ2-1; V gene: TRBV28; clone size: -; CDR3 DNA: TGTGCCAGCAGTTCTAGCCCTGAGCAGTTCTTC; CDR3 protein: CASSSSPEQFF
D gene: -; CDR3 length: 14; J gene: TRBJ2-1; V gene: TRBV5-1; clone size: -; CDR3 DNA: TGCGCCAGCAGCTTGGCGGCAGGGCTAGATGAGCAGTTCTTC; CDR3 protein: CASSLAAGLDEQFF
D gene: -; CDR3 length: 19; J gene: TRBJ2-6; V gene: TRBV28; clone size: -; CDR3 DNA: TGTGCCAGCAGTTTCTCCATGTCTAAACTTGGTCCTGGGGCCAACGTCCTGACTTTC; CDR3 protein: CASSFSMSKLGPGANVLTF
D gene: -; CDR3 length: 14; J gene: TRBJ2-7; V gene: TRBV10-3; clone size: once; CDR3 DNA: TGTGCCATCCGGCAGGGGACCAGCTCCTACGAGCAGTACTTC; CDR3 protein: CAIRQGTSSYEQYF
D gene: TRBD2; CDR3 length: 16; J gene: TRBJ2-7; V gene: TRBV13; clone size: -; CDR3 DNA: TGTGCCAGCAGCCTCCAGAGACTAGCGGGATTCGGCGAGCAGTACTTC; CDR3 protein: CASSLQRLAGFGEQYF
D gene: TRBD2; CDR3 length: 15; J gene: TRBJ2-3; V gene: TRBV29-1; clone size: -; CDR3 DNA: TGCAGCGTTGGCCTGTCTGGCGGGAGTGGAGATACGCAGTATTTT; CDR3 protein: CSVGLSGGSGDTQYF
D gene: TRBD2; CDR3 length: 17; J gene: TRBJ2-3; V gene: TRBV5-1; clone size: -; CDR3 DNA: TGCGCCAGCAGCTTGGACGAACGAGCGGGAGCGGGAGATACGCAGTATTTT; CDR3 protein: CASSLDERAGAGDTQYF
D gene: TRBD1; CDR3 length: 13; J gene: TRBJ1-1; V gene: TRBV19; clone size: -; CDR3 DNA: TGTGCCAGTAGTATAGGAAACAGGGGTGACGCTTTCTTT; CDR3 protein: CASSIGNRGDAFF
D gene: -; CDR3 length: 13; J gene: TRBJ2-3; V gene: TRBV7-9; clone size: once; CDR3 DNA: TGTGCCAGCAGCGTCAGACAAACAGATACGCAGTATTTT; CDR3 protein: CASSVRQTDTQYF
D gene: TRBD2; CDR3 length: 18; J gene: TRBJ2-6; V gene: TRBV7-2; clone size: -; CDR3 DNA: TGTGCCAGCAGCTTTAGTATTGGCGGGAGCTCTGGGGCCAACGTCCTGACTTTC; CDR3 protein: CASSFSIGGSSGANVLTF
D gene: TRBD2; CDR3 length: 15; J gene: TRBJ2-3; V gene: TRBV27; clone size: -; CDR3 DNA: TGTGCCAGCAATTACTATAGCGGGAGTGGGGATACGCAGTATTTT; CDR3 protein: CASNYYSGSGDTQYF
D gene: -; CDR3 length: 15; J gene: TRBJ2-7; V gene: TRBV28; clone size: -; CDR3 DNA: TGTGCCAGCGTCCAATTAGGCCCTTCCCGGGACGAGCAGTACTTC; CDR3 protein: CASVQLGPSRDEQYF
D gene: TRBD1; CDR3 length: 14; J gene: TRBJ1-4; V gene: TRBV28; clone size: -; CDR3 DNA: TGTGCCAGCAGTACCGGGACAGTCCCTGAAAAACTGTTTTTT; CDR3 protein: CASSTGTVPEKLFF
D gene: -; CDR3 length: 13; J gene: TRBJ1-5; V gene: TRBV29-1; clone size: -; CDR3 DNA: TGCAGCGTTGTTTATTCGGCCAATCAGCCCCAGCATTTT; CDR3 protein: CSVVYSANQPQHF
D gene: -; CDR3 length: 15; J gene: TRBJ2-3; V gene: TRBV10-1; clone size: -; CDR3 DNA: TGCGCCAGCAGTGAGTTAGCGGCAAGCACAGATACGCAGTATTTT; CDR3 protein: CASSELAASTDTQYF
D gene: -; CDR3 length: 17; J gene: TRBJ2-1; V gene: TRBV27; clone size: -; CDR3 DNA: TGTGCCAGCAGTCTATACTTGACTGACAGCTCCTACAATGAGCAGTTCTTC; CDR3 protein: CASSLYLTDSSYNEQFF
D gene: -; CDR3 length: 13; J gene: TRBJ2-7; V gene: TRBV21-1; clone size: -; CDR3 DNA: TGTGCCAGCAGCACTAGACAGGGCTACGAGCAGTACTTC; CDR3 protein: CASSTRQGYEQYF
D gene: TRBD1; CDR3 length: 13; J gene: TRBJ2-7; V gene: TRBV4-1; clone size: once; CDR3 DNA: TGCGCCAGCAGCCAGACAGGGGTCGGCGAGCAGTACTTC; CDR3 protein: CASSQTGVGEQYF